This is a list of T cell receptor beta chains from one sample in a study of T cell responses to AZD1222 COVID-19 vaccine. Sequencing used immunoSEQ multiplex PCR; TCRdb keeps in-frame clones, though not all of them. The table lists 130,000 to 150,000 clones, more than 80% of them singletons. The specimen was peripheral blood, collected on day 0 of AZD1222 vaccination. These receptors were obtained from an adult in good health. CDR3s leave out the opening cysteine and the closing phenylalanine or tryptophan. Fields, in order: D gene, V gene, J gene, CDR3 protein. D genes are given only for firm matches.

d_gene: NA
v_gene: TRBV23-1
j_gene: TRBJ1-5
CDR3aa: ASSQSGGSGNQPQH

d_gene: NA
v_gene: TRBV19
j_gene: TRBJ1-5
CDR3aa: ASSGGGGRQPQH

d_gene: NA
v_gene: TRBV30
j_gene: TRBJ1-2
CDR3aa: AWSVGVGGYT

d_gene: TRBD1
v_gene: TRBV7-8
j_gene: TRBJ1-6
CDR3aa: ASSPGQGSYNSPLH

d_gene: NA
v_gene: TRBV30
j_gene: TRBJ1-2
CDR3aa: AWRFSVSANYGYT

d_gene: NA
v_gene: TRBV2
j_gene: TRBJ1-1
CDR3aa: ASSLQGVTEAF

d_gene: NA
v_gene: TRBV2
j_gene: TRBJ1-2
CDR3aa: ATTGGFSGYT

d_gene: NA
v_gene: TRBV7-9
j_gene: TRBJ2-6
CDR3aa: ASSLAPLGSGANVLT

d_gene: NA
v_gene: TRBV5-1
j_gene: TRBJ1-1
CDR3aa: ASSLGPTGLNTEAF

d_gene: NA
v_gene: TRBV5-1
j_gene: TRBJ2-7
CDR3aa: TLWRGKAYEQY

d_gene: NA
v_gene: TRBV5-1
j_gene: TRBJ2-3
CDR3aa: ASSLREADTQY

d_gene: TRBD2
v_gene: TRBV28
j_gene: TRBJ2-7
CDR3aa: ASSLWASGAYEQY

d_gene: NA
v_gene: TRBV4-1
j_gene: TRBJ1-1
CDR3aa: ASSPTWTASYPNTEAF

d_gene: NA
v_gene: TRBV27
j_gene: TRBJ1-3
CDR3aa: ASSLGRLSSGNTIY

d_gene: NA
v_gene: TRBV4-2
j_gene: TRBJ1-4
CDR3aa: ASSHQGARNEKLF

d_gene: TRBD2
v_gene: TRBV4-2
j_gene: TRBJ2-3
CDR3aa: ASSRRTSVTDTQY

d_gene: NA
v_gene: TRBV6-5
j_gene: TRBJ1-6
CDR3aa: ASSSNSGSNSPLH

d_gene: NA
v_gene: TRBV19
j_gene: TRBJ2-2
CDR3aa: ASNKGGANTGELF

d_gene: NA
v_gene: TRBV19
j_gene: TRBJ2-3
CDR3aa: ASSIFGAGTDTQY

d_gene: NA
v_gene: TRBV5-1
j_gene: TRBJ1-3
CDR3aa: ASSLSEGYGSLGNTIY

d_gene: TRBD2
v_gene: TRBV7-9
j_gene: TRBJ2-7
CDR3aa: ASSPRASGHYEQY

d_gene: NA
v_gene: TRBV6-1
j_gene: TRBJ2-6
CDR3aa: ASSEQGPNFSGANVLT

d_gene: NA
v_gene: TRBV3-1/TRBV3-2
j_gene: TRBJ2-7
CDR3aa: ASSAGQSNSYEQY

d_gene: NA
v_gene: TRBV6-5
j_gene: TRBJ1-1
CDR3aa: ASSYSNRENTEAF

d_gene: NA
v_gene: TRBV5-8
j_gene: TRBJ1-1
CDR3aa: ASSLEGRNTEAF

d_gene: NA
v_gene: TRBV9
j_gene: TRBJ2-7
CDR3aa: ASSVGMGLQDEQY

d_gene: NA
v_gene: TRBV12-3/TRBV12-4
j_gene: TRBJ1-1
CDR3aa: ASRQSQSEAF

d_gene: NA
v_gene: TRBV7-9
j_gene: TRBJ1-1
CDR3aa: ASSLSFRVRGLYTEAF

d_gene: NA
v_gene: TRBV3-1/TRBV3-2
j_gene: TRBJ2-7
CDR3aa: ASSQVGEQY

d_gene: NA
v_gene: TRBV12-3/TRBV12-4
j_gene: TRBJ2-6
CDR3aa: ASRVAGANVLT